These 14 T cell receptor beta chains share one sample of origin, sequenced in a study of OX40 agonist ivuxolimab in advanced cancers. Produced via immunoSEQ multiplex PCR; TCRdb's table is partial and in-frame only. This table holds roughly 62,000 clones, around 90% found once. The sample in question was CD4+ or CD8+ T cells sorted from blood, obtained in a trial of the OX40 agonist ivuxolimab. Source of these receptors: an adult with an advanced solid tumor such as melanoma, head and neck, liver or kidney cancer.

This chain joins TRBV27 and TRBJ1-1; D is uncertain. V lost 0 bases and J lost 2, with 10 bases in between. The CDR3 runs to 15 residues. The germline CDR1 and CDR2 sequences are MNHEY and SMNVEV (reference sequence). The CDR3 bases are TGTGCCAGCAGTTTATCGGCCAGTCTAAACACTGAAGCTTTCTTT. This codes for CASSLSASLNTEAFF.

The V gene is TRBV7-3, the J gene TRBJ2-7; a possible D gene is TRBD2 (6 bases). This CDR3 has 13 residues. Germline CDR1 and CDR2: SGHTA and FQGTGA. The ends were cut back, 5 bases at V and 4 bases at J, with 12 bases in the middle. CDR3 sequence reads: CASSTAGGYEQYF. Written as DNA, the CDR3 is TGTGCCAGCAGCACCGCCGGGGGATACGAGCAGTACTTC.

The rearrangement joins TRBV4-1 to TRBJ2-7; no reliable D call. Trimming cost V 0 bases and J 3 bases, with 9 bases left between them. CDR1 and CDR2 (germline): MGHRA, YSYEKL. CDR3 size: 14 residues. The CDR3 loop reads CASSQDRVGYEQYF. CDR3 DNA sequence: TGCGCCAGCAGCCAAGATCGGGTGGGCTACGAGCAGTACTTC.

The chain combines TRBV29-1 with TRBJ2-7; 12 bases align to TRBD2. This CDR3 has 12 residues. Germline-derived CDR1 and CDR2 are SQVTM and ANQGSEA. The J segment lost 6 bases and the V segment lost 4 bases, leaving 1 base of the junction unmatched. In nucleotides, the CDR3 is TGCAGCGTTGCACTAGCGGGAGGCGAGCAGTACTTC. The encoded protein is CSVALAGGEQYF.

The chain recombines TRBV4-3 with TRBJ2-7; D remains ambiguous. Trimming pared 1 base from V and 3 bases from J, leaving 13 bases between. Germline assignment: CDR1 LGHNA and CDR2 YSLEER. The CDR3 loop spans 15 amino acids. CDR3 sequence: CASSQGISTIYEQYF. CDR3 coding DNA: TGCGCCAGCAGCCAAGGCATAAGCACTATCTACGAGCAGTACTTC.

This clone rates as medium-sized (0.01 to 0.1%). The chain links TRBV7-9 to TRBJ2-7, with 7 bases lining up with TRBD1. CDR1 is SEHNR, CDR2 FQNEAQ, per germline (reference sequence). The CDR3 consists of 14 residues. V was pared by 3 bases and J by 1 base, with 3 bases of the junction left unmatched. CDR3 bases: TGTGCCAGCAGCTTCCCGGGACAGTCCTACGAGCAGTACTTC. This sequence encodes CASSFPGQSYEQYF.

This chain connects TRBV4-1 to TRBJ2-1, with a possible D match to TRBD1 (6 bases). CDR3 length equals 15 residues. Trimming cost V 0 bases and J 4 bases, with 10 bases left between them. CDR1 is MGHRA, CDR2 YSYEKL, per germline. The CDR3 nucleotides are TGCGCCAGCAGCCAAGAGAACAGGGAATACAATGAGCAGTTCTTC. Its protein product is CASSQENREYNEQFF.

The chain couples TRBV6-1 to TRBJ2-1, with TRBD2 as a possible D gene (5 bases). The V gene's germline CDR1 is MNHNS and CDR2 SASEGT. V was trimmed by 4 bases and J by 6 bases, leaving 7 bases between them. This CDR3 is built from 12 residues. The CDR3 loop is CASSARGNEQFF. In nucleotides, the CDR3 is TGTGCCAGCAGTGCTCGGGGCAATGAGCAGTTCTTC.

The CDR3 DNA reads TGTGCCAGCAGTCCAGGGGTCAACTATGGCTACACCTTC. This sequence encodes CASSPGVNYGYTF. The gene calls are TRBV11-2 and TRBJ1-2; weak D call: TRBD1 (6 bases). Deletions cut 6 bases from V and 2 bases from J, with 10 bases between. The CDR3 is 13 residues long. Germline V gene data show CDR1 as SGHAT and CDR2 as FQNNGV.

The CDR3 reads CASRDGGSGSGELFF. In nucleotides, the CDR3 is TGTGCCAGCAGGGATGGCGGGAGTGGGTCCGGGGAGCTGTTTTTT. V and J are TRBV21-1 and TRBJ2-2; no check of the table's D call, TRBD2, against the DNA was made. TRBV21-1 constitutes a pseudogene. The CDR3 extends over 15 amino acids.

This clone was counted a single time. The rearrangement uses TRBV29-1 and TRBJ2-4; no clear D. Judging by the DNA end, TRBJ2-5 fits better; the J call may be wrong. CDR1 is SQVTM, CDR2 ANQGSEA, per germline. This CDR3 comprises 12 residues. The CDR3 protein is CSVEGIGRTQYF. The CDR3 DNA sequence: TGCAGCGTTGAAGGAATCGGCAGGACCCAGTACTTC.

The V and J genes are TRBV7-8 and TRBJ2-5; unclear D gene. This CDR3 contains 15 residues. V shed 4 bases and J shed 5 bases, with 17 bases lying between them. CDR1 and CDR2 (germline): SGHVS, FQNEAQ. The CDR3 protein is CASSSPPLVSETQYF. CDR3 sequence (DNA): TGTGCCAGCAGCTCCCCTCCCCTAGTATCCGAGACCCAGTACTTC. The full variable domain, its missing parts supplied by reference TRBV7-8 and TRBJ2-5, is GAGVSQSPRYKVAKRGQDVALRCDPISGHVSLFWYQQALGQGPEFLTYFQNEAQLDKSGLPSDRFFAERPEGSVSTLKIQRTQQEDSAVYLCASSSPPLVSETQYFGPGTRLLVL.

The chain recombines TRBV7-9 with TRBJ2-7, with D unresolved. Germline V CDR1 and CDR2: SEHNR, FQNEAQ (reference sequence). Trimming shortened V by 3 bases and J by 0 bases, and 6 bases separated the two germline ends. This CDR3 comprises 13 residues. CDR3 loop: CASSFQVSYEQYF. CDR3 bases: TGTGCCAGCAGCTTCCAAGTCTCCTACGAGCAGTACTTC.

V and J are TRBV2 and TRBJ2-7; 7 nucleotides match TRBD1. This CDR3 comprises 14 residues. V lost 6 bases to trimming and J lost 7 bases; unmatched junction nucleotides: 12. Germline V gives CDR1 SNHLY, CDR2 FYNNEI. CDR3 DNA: TGTGCCAGCAGACAGGGGCCGGGTTTCTTGGAGCAGTACTTC. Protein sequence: CASRQGPGFLEQYF. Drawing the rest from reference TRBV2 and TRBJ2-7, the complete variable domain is EPEVTQTPSHQVTQMGQEVILRCVPISNHLYFYWYRQILGQKVEFLVSFYNNEISEKSEIFDDQFSVERPDGSNFTLKIRSTKLEDSAMYFCASRQGPGFLEQYFGPGTRLTVT.